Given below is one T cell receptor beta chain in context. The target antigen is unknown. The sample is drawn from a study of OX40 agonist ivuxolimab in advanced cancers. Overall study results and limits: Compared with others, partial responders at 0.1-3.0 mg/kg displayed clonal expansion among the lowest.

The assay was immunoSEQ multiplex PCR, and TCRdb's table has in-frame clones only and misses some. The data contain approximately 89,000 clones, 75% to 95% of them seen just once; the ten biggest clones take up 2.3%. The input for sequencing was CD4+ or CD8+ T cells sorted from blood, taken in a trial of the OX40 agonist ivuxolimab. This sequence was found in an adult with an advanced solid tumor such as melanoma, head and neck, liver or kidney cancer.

The CDR3 coding sequence is TGTGCCAGCAGTACCCGGGACACCCAAGAGACCCAGTACTTC. This gives the protein CASSTRDTQETQYF. The chain combines TRBV6-5 with TRBJ2-5; tentative D call: TRBD1 (6 bases). This CDR3 region has 14 residues. Germline CDR1 reads MNHEY; CDR2 reads SVGAGI. With 5 bases removed from V and 1 base from J, the gap between germline ends came to 11 bases.